Here is one T cell receptor beta chain with its context. What it binds is not known. The germline CDR1 and CDR2 sequences are MNHEY and SVGAGI. V gave up 7 bases and J gave up 0 bases, with 15 bases separating them. This CDR3 spans 15 amino acids. The sample is drawn from a study of T cell responses to AZD1222 COVID-19 vaccine. The study's findings and limits: Seropositivity was recorded at baseline in only six AZD1222 recipients.

Data came from immunoSEQ multiplex PCR; TCRdb stores just in-frame clones and leaves some out. The sample includes some 96,000 clones, 88% seen only once; the top ten take approximately 2.8%. The chain joins TRBV6-5 to TRBJ2-5; TRBD1 is a possible D gene (6 bases). The source was peripheral blood, collected on day 0 of AZD1222 vaccination. This receptor was identified in an adult in good health. The DNA of the CDR3 is TGTGCCAGCACATCAATAGGGGGATACCAAGAGACCCAGTACTTC. Its translation: CASTSIGGYQETQYF.